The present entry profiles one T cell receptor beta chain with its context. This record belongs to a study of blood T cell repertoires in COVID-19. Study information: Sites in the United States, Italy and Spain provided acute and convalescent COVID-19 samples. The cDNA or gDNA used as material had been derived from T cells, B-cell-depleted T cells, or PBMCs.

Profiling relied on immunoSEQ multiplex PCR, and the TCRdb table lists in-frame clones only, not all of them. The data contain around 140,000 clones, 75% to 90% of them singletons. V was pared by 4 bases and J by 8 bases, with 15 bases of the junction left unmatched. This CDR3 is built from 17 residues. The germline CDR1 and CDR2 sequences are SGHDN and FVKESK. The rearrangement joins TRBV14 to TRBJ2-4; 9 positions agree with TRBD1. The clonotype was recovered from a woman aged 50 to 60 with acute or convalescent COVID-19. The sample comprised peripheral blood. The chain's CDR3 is CASSPGQGRVGVDIQYF. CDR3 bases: TGTGCCAGCAGCCCGGGACAGGGTAGAGTCGGGGTGGACATTCAGTACTTC.